This paragraph covers one T cell receptor (beta chain) sequence. The data are from a study of beta chain features in type 1 diabetes. The whole isolated RNA underwent reverse transcription, so sequencing captured expressed TCRB transcripts. Sequencing was performed with immunoSEQ multiplex PCR; in TCRdb, only in-frame clones are kept and a portion is missing. The sample yields some 240,000 clones, around 9.9% seen once. Sorting of CD4+ naive, central memory, regulatory and stem cell-like memory cells was performed via CD45RO/CCR7/CD25/CD127/CD95/CD27. CDR3 length: 12 residues. Trimming pared 2 bases from V and 11 bases from J, leaving 10 bases between. In germline, CDR1 is SGHTA, CDR2 FQGTGA.

The receptor was isolated from a man in his late teens or twenties in good health. Input material: central memory CD4+ T cells from blood. The chain links TRBV7-3 to TRBJ2-1; no firm D call. The CDR3 region has the DNA TGTGCCAGCAGCTTAGTTGTCAGTAAGCAGTTCTTC. This gives the protein CASSLVVSKQFF.